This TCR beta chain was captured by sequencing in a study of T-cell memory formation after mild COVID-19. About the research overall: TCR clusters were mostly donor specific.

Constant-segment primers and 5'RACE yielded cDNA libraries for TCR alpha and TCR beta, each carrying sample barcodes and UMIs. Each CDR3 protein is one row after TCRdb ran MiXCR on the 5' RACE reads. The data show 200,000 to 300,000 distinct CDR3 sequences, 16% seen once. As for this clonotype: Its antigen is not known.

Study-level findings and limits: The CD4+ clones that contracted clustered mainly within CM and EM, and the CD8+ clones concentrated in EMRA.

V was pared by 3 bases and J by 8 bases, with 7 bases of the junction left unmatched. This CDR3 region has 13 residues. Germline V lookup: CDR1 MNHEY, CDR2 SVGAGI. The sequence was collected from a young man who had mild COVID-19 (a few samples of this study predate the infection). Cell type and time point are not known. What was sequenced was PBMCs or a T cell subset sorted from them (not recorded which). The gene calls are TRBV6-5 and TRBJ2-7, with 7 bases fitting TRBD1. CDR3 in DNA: TGTGCCAGCAGTTATTACGGACAGGACCAGCAGTACTTC. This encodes CASSYYGQDQQYF.